Listed below are T cell receptor beta chains from one sample, sequenced in a study of cytomegalovirus exposure and HLA in healthy donors. TCRdb's copy holds only in-frame clones and misses some; the assay was immunoSEQ multiplex PCR. The sample holds 85,000 to 120,000 clones, 70% to 80% seen once. Specimen: PBMCs. The receptors here all came from a boy younger than 18 in good health and CMV-seronegative. CDR3s include the opening cysteine and the closing phenylalanine or tryptophan. Fields, in order: D gene, J gene, V gene, clone size, CDR3 protein, CDR3 DNA. The D gene is left open where the match is weak. A clone size is listed for some rows: how often the clone was seen (once, few, many), or a class if it is expanded.

d_call: .
j_call: TRBJ2-5
v_call: TRBV27
clone_size: few
cdr3_aa: CASSPRAHVHVETQYF
cdr3_nt: TGTGCCAGCAGCCCACGAGCCCACGTCCATGTCGAGACCCAGTACTTC

d_call: .
j_call: TRBJ1-1
v_call: TRBV19
clone_size: .
cdr3_aa: CASGSTEAFF
cdr3_nt: TGTGCCAGCGGGAGCACTGAAGCTTTCTTT

d_call: .
j_call: TRBJ2-4
v_call: TRBV2
clone_size: few
cdr3_aa: CASSEFRGAGKNIQYF
cdr3_nt: TGTGCCAGCAGTGAATTCAGGGGCGCGGGCAAAAACATTCAGTACTTC

d_call: .
j_call: TRBJ1-3
v_call: TRBV5-6
clone_size: once
cdr3_aa: CASNPASSGNTIYF
cdr3_nt: TGTGCCAGCAACCCAGCGAGCTCTGGAAACACCATATATTTT

d_call: .
j_call: TRBJ2-7
v_call: TRBV4-3
clone_size: .
cdr3_aa: CASSQAQTYEQYF
cdr3_nt: TGCGCCAGCAGCCAAGCCCAGACCTACGAGCAGTACTTC

d_call: .
j_call: TRBJ1-1
v_call: TRBV27
clone_size: .
cdr3_aa: CASSRQVNTEAFF
cdr3_nt: TGTGCCAGCAGTCGGCAGGTGAACACTGAAGCTTTCTTT

d_call: TRBD1
j_call: TRBJ1-3
v_call: TRBV28
clone_size: once
cdr3_aa: CASSLYRGSGNTIYF
cdr3_nt: TGTGCCAGCAGTCTTTACAGGGGCTCTGGAAACACCATATATTTT

d_call: TRBD2
j_call: TRBJ2-7
v_call: TRBV10-1
clone_size: .
cdr3_aa: CASSESGGSMYEQYF
cdr3_nt: TGCGCCAGCAGTGAAAGTGGCGGGAGCATGTACGAGCAGTACTTC

d_call: .
j_call: TRBJ2-7
v_call: TRBV4-3
clone_size: few
cdr3_aa: CASSQESGSKYF
cdr3_nt: TGCGCCAGCAGCCAAGAGAGTGGTAGCAAGTACTTC

d_call: .
j_call: TRBJ1-2
v_call: TRBV7-9
clone_size: few
cdr3_aa: CASSLGGWDGYTF
cdr3_nt: TGTGCCAGCAGCTTAGGAGGGTGGGATGGCTACACCTTC

d_call: TRBD1
j_call: TRBJ1-5
v_call: TRBV4-1
clone_size: .
cdr3_aa: CASSQVDRGSGNQPQHF
cdr3_nt: TGCGCCAGCAGCCAAGTAGACAGGGGAAGTGGCAATCAGCCCCAGCATTTT

d_call: .
j_call: TRBJ1-4
v_call: TRBV4-3
clone_size: few
cdr3_aa: CASSQETYRSTNEKLFF
cdr3_nt: TGCGCCAGCAGCCAAGAAACATACAGATCAACTAATGAAAAACTGTTTTTT

d_call: TRBD1
j_call: TRBJ2-3
v_call: TRBV7-9
clone_size: .
cdr3_aa: CASSSGTGDLGTDTQYF
cdr3_nt: TGTGCCAGCAGCTCCGGGACAGGGGATCTTGGAACAGATACGCAGTATTTT

d_call: TRBD1
j_call: TRBJ2-7
v_call: TRBV12-5
clone_size: .
cdr3_aa: CASGFPAQGVYEQYF
cdr3_nt: TGTGCTAGTGGTTTCCCAGCACAGGGGGTGTACGAGCAGTACTTC

d_call: TRBD1
j_call: TRBJ2-3
v_call: TRBV7-3
clone_size: .
cdr3_aa: CASSPGGLSTDTQYF
cdr3_nt: TGTGCCAGCAGCCCAGGGGGTTTAAGCACAGATACGCAGTATTTT

d_call: TRBD1
j_call: TRBJ2-7
v_call: TRBV4-2
clone_size: few
cdr3_aa: CASSQVHTGTGSYEQYF
cdr3_nt: TGTGCCAGCAGCCAAGTCCATACCGGGACAGGGTCCTACGAGCAGTACTTC

d_call: .
j_call: TRBJ1-5
v_call: TRBV2
clone_size: few
cdr3_aa: CASTPEWGEYGPQHF
cdr3_nt: TGTGCCAGCACTCCTGAATGGGGGGAATATGGGCCCCAGCATTTT

d_call: TRBD1
j_call: TRBJ2-1
v_call: TRBV7-9
clone_size: .
cdr3_aa: CASSPPGQGYNEQFF
cdr3_nt: TGTGCCAGCAGCCCCCCGGGACAGGGATACAATGAGCAGTTCTTC

d_call: TRBD1
j_call: TRBJ1-1
v_call: TRBV11-3
clone_size: .
cdr3_aa: CASSLDPQGLNTEAFF
cdr3_nt: TGTGCCAGCAGCTTAGATCCACAGGGGTTGAACACTGAAGCTTTCTTT

d_call: .
j_call: TRBJ1-2
v_call: TRBV29-1
clone_size: .
cdr3_aa: CSGGLRANYGYTF
cdr3_nt: TGCAGCGGGGGACTGAGAGCTAACTATGGCTACACCTTC

d_call: TRBD1
j_call: TRBJ1-5
v_call: TRBV18
clone_size: .
cdr3_aa: CASSPDRGYQPQHF
cdr3_nt: TGTGCCAGCTCTCCGGACAGGGGTTATCAGCCCCAGCATTTT

d_call: TRBD2
j_call: TRBJ2-1
v_call: TRBV5-1
clone_size: .
cdr3_aa: CASSSGGRPNPGNEQFF
cdr3_nt: TGCGCCAGCAGCTCGGGGGGGCGCCCCAATCCAGGTAATGAGCAGTTCTTC

d_call: .
j_call: TRBJ2-7
v_call: TRBV6-1
clone_size: .
cdr3_aa: CASSEGNRPKISYEQYF
cdr3_nt: TGTGCCAGCAGTGAAGGGAACAGGCCAAAAATCTCCTACGAGCAGTACTTC

d_call: TRBD2
j_call: TRBJ2-7
v_call: TRBV28
clone_size: .
cdr3_aa: CASSLMVAGLNEQYF
cdr3_nt: TGTGCCAGCAGTTTGATGGTAGCGGGATTGAACGAGCAGTACTTC

d_call: .
j_call: TRBJ2-5
v_call: TRBV28
clone_size: .
cdr3_aa: CASSSVGRETQYF
cdr3_nt: TGTGCCAGCAGTTCGGTTGGTAGAGAGACCCAGTACTTC

d_call: TRBD2
j_call: TRBJ2-7
v_call: TRBV4-1
clone_size: .
cdr3_aa: CASSPYSGRAYEQYF
cdr3_nt: TGCGCCAGCAGCCCTTATAGCGGGAGGGCCTACGAGCAGTACTTC

d_call: TRBD1
j_call: TRBJ2-6
v_call: TRBV7-7
clone_size: .
cdr3_aa: CASRETGSGANVLTF
cdr3_nt: TGTGCTAGCAGGGAGACAGGGTCTGGGGCCAACGTCCTGACTTTC

d_call: .
j_call: TRBJ2-2
v_call: TRBV30
clone_size: .
cdr3_aa: CAWSVGGGRANTGELFF
cdr3_nt: TGTGCCTGGAGTGTAGGAGGGGGCAGGGCGAACACCGGGGAGCTGTTTTTT

d_call: .
j_call: TRBJ1-4
v_call: TRBV2
clone_size: .
cdr3_aa: CASREQGYNEKLFF
cdr3_nt: TGTGCCAGCAGGGAACAGGGATATAATGAAAAACTGTTTTTT